This TCR beta chain emerged from a study of OX40 agonist ivuxolimab in advanced cancers. Profiling relied on immunoSEQ multiplex PCR, and the TCRdb table lists in-frame clones only, not all of them. The table records about 76,000 clones, 70% to 90% of them present only once. The germline V gene encodes CDR1 SGHTA and CDR2 FQGNSA. This CDR3 comprises 16 residues. With 3 bases clipped from V and 5 bases from J, the junction kept 8 bases outside the gene matches. Sequenced material: CD4+ or CD8+ T cells sorted from blood, taken in a trial of the OX40 agonist ivuxolimab. The gene calls are TRBV7-2 and TRBJ2-7; 12 bases agree with TRBD2. This sequence originates from an adult with an advanced solid tumor such as melanoma, head and neck, liver or kidney cancer. The CDR3 region has the DNA TGTGCCAGCAGCTTTGTACTAGCGGGAGGTTTGAACGAGCAGTACTTC. Protein sequence: CASSFVLAGGLNEQYF.